This TCR beta chain was profiled in a study of blood T cell repertoires in COVID-19. Study in general: Spain, Italy and the United States supplied samples that represented acute and convalescent COVID-19. PBMCs, B-cell-depleted T cells, or T cells were the source of the cDNA or gDNA that made up the material.

This clone occurred once. Sequencing used immunoSEQ multiplex PCR; TCRdb keeps in-frame clones, though not all of them. Seen here are approximately 290,000 clones, approximately 89% observed once, and the top ten hold around 12%. In germline, CDR1 is SGHRS, CDR2 YFSETQ. V shed 0 bases and J 0 bases; nucleotides not matched to a gene: 2. The CDR3 has 17 residues. This TCR was sampled from a woman in her sixties or seventies with acute or convalescent COVID-19. The gene calls are TRBV5-1 and TRBJ2-2; 10 bases align to TRBD2. The sample comprised peripheral blood. As DNA, the CDR3 is TGCGCCAGCAGCTTGGGTAGCGGGGGGCCGAACACCGGGGAGCTGTTTTTT. Its translation is CASSLGSGGPNTGELFF.